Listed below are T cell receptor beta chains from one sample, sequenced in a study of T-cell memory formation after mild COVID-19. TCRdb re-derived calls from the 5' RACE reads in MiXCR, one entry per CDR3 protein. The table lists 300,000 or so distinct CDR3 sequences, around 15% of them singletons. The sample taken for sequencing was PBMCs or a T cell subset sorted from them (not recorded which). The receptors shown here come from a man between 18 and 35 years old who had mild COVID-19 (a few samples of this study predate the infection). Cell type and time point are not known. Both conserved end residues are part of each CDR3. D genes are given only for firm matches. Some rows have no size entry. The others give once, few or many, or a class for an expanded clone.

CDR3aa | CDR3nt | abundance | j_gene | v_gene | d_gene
CASSRRHGGASADTQYF | TGTGCCAGCAGCCGGCGTCACGGGGGGGCCTCGGCAGATACGCAGTATTTT | many | TRBJ2-3 | TRBV3-1 | TRBD2
CASTTRWVERGVTDTQYF | TGTGCCAGCACTACTCGGTGGGTCGAGCGGGGGGTCACAGATACGCAGTATTTT | many | TRBJ2-3 | TRBV12-3/TRBV12-4 | TRBD2
CATQESKTQYF | TGTGCCACGCAGGAGAGTAAGACCCAGTACTTC | NA | TRBJ2-5 | TRBV24-1 | NA
CASSLGFLTAGNTGELFF | TGTGCCAGCAGCTTGGGCTTTTTGACAGCTGGTAACACCGGGGAGCTGTTTTTT | NA | TRBJ2-2 | TRBV5-4 | NA
CASSYQRQGIVYTF | TGTGCCAGCAGTTACCAACGACAGGGGATAGTCTACACCTTC | few | TRBJ1-2 | TRBV6-5 | TRBD1
CASSLGPEQYF | TGTGCCAGCAGCTTAGGACCGGAGCAGTATTTT | few | TRBJ2-3 | TRBV7-9 | NA
CASSLLRFSGNTIYF | TGTGCCAGCAGTTTATTGAGGTTCTCTGGAAACACCATATATTTT | NA | TRBJ1-3 | TRBV12-3/TRBV12-4 | NA
CASALQGTNQPQHF | TGTGCCTCAGCCCTACAGGGGACCAATCAGCCCCAGCATTTT | few | TRBJ1-5 | TRBV6-5 | TRBD1
CASSLTTAVHTEQFF | TGTGCCAGCAGCTTAACCACAGCGGTTCACACTGAGCAGTTCTTC | NA | TRBJ2-1 | TRBV7-9 | NA
CASTVYPGRQETQYF | TGTGCCAGTACTGTTTACCCGGGGCGCCAAGAAACGCAGTATTTT | few | TRBJ2-3 | TRBV19 | NA
CASSLGLAGANEQFF | TGTGCCAGCAGTTTAGGGCTAGCGGGTGCGAATGAGCAGTTCTTC | few | TRBJ2-1 | TRBV12-3/TRBV12-4 | TRBD2
CASVTGGGQETQYF | TGTGCCAGCGTCACCGGTGGGGGTCAAGAGACCCAGTACTTC | NA | TRBJ2-5 | TRBV6-2/TRBV6-3 | NA
CASSLAYSTDTQYF | TGTGCCAGCAGCTTGGCTTACTCGACAGATACGCAGTATTTT | few | TRBJ2-3 | TRBV11-2 | NA
CASSLGRPSEAFF | TGTGCCAGCAGCTTAGGACGGCCGTCTGAAGCTTTCTTT | NA | TRBJ1-1 | TRBV7-2 | NA
CASSLSAGTMGDTQYF | TGCGCCAGCAGCTTGTCAGCGGGTACCATGGGGGATACGCAGTATTTT | NA | TRBJ2-3 | TRBV5-1 | NA
CASSVVGRGVRNTGELFF | TGTGCCAGCAGCGTAGTCGGCAGGGGTGTTCGGAACACCGGGGAGCTGTTTTTT | NA | TRBJ2-2 | TRBV9 | NA
CASSQITTGELFF | TGCGCCAGCAGCCAGATTACCACCGGGGAGCTGTTTTTT | few | TRBJ2-2 | TRBV4-1 | NA
CASSSRDGYSGANVLTF | TGTGCCAGCAGTTCTCGGGACGGTTACTCTGGGGCCAACGTCCTGACTTTC | NA | TRBJ2-6 | TRBV12-3/TRBV12-4 | NA
CSARDGVAGHNEQFF | TGCAGTGCTAGAGACGGGGTGGCAGGACACAATGAGCAGTTCTTC | NA | TRBJ2-1 | TRBV20-1 | NA
CASSFGSGEADTQYF | NA | NA | TRBJ2-3 | TRBV7-2 | NA
CASSYGKRTREDNSPLHF | TGTGCCAGCAGTTACGGAAAGCGGACCAGGGAGGATAATTCACCCCTCCACTTT | few | TRBJ1-6 | TRBV6-6 | NA
CASTSRDAGERTEAFF | TGTGCCAGCACCTCCAGGGACGCAGGCGAGAGGACTGAAGCTTTCTTT | NA | TRBJ1-1 | TRBV12-3/TRBV12-4 | NA
CAWSTGTSGNQPQHF | TGTGCCTGGAGTACCGGGACATCGGGAAATCAGCCCCAGCATTTT | few | TRBJ1-5 | TRBV30 | NA
CASSYSGISDTQYF | TGTGCCAGCAGTTACTCTGGGATTTCAGATACGCAGTATTTT | few | TRBJ2-3 | TRBV6-6 | NA
CASSPLAGTNTGELFF | TGTGCCAGCAGTCCTCTAGCGGGGACGAACACCGGGGAGCTGTTTTTT | few | TRBJ2-2 | TRBV27 | TRBD2
CASSVGGGAYNEQFF | TGTGCCAGCAGCGTAGGCGGGGGGGCCTACAATGAGCAGTTCTTC | few | TRBJ2-1 | TRBV9 | TRBD2
CASSRTGGPQVADTQYF | TGTGCCAGCAGTCGGACAGGGGGTCCCCAGGTCGCAGATACGCAGTATTTT | few | TRBJ2-3 | TRBV5-5 | TRBD1
CASSLGTSSNQPQHF | TGTGCCAGCAGTCTTGGGACATCGAGCAATCAGCCCCAGCATTTT | NA | TRBJ1-5 | TRBV28 | NA
CASSQDLSQPQHF | TGCGCCAGCAGCCAAGATCTAAGTCAGCCCCAGCATTTT | NA | TRBJ1-5 | TRBV4-3 | NA
CASSLSGFRGGYTF | TGTGCCAGCAGCTTGTCGGGGTTCAGGGGAGGCTACACCTTC | NA | TRBJ1-2 | TRBV5-4 | NA
CASSPRGRTNEKLFF | TGTGCCAGCAGCCCCAGGGGGAGGACTAATGAAAAACTGTTTTTT | few | TRBJ1-4 | TRBV7-9 | TRBD1
CASSLLAGTQYF | TGTGCCAGCAGCTTATTGGCGGGTACGCAGTATTTT | NA | TRBJ2-3 | TRBV7-3 | NA